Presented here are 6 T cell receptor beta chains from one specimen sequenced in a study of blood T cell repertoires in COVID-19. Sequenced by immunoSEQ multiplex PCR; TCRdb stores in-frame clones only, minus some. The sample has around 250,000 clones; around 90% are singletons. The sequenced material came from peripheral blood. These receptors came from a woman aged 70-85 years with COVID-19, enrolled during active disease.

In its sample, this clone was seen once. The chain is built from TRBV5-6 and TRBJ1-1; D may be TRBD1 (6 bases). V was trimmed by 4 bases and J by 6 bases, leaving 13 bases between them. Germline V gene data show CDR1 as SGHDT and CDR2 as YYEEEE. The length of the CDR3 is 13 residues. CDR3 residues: CASSRRGGPEAFF. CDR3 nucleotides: TGTGCCAGCAGCCGACGGGGGGGCCCTGAAGCTTTCTTT.

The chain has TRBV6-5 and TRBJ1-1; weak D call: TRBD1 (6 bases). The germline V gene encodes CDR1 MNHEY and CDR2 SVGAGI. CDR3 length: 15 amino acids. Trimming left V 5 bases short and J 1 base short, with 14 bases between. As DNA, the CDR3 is TGTGCCAGCAGTCCCCAAAGGACAGAGAACACTGAAGCTTTCTTT. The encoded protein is CASSPQRTENTEAFF.

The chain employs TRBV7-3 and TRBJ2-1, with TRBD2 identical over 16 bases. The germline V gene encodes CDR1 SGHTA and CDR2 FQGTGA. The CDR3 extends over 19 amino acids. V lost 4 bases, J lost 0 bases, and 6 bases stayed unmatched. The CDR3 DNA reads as TGTGCCAGCAGCTCTACGGGACTAGCGGGAGGGAGCTCCTACAATGAGCAGTTCTTC. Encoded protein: CASSSTGLAGGSSYNEQFF.

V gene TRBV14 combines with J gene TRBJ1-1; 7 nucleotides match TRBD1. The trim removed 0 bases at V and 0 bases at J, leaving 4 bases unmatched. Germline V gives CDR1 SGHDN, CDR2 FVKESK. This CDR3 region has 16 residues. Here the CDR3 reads CASSQDRTGMNTEAFF. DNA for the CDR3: TGTGCCAGCAGCCAAGATAGGACAGGTATGAACACTGAAGCTTTCTTT.

The CDR3 region is CASSSRVSDYEQYF. CDR3 coding DNA: TGTGCCAGCAGCTCCAGGGTCTCGGACTACGAGCAGTACTTC. The chain employs TRBV7-8 and TRBJ2-7; D is possibly TRBD1 (5 bases). CDR3 size: 14 residues. Germline CDR1 and CDR2: SGHVS and FQNEAQ. V was clipped by 4 bases and J by 3 bases, with 13 bases between them.

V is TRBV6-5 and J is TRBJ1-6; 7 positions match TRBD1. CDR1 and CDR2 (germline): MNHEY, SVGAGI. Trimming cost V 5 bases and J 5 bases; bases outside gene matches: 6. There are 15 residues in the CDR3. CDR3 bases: TGTGCCAGCAGTCGTAAACAGGGGAATAATTCACCCCTCCACTTT. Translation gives CASSRKQGNNSPLHF.